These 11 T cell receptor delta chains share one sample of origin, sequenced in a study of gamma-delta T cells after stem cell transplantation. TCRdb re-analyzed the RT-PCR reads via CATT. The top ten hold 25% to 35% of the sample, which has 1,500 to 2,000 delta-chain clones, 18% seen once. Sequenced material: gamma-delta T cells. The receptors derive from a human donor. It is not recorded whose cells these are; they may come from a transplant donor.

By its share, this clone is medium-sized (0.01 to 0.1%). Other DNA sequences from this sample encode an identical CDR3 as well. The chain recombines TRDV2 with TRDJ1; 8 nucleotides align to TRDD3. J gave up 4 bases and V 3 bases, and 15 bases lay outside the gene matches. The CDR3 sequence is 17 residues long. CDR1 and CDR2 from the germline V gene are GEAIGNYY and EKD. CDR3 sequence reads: CACDALPLLGGYDKLIF. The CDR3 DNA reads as TGTGCCTGTGACGCCCTCCCCCTACTGGGGGGGTACGATAAACTCATCTTT.

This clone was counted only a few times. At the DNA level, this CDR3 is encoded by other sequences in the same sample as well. The CDR3 here is CACDTLLGDPTSPDKLIF. The CDR3 DNA reads TGTGCCTGTGACACCTTACTGGGGGATCCAACCTCCCCCGATAAACTCATCTTT. This chain links TRDV2 with TRDJ1, with 10 bases identical to TRDD3. Germline V gives CDR1 GEAIGNYY, CDR2 EKD. There are 18 residues in the CDR3. V lost 0 bases to trimming and J lost 3 bases; unmatched junction nucleotides: 12.

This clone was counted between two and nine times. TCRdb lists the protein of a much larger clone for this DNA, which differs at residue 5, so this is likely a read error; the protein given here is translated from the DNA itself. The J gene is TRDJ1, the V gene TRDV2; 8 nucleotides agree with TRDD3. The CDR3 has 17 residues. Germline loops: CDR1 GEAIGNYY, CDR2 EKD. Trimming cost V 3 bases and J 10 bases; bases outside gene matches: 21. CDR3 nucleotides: TGTGCCTGTGACTCCGTGGAAGGGGCTGGGGGACAAGGGAGACTCATCTTT. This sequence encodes CACDSVEGAGGQGRLIF.

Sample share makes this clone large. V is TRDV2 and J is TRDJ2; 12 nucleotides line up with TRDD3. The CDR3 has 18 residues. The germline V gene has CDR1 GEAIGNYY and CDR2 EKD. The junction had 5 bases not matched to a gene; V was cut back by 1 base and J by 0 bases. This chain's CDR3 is CACDTVLGDTALTAQLFF. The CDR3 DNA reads TGTGCCTGTGACACTGTACTGGGGGATACTGCTTTGACAGCACAACTCTTCTTT.

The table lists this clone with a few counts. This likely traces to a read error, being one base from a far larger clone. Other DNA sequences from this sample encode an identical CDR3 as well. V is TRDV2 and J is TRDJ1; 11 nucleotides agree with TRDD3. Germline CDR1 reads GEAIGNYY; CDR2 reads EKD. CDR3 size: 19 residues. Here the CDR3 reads CACDPLSPLGDNNTDKLIF. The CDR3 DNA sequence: TGTGCTTGTGACCCATTGAGTCCACTGGGGGATAATAACACCGATAAACTCATCTTT.

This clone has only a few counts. CDR3 nucleotides: TGTGCCTGTGACCCAGTACTGGGGGATCCCCCCCACTTATACACCGATAAACTCATCTTT. Protein product: CACDPVLGDPPHLYTDKLIF. The gene calls are TRDV2 and TRDJ1; 10 bases match TRDD3. Trimming at V came to 3 bases and at J to 0 bases, leaving 18 bases not matched to a gene. Per the germline V gene, CDR1 is GEAIGNYY and CDR2 is EKD. CDR3 length: 20 residues.

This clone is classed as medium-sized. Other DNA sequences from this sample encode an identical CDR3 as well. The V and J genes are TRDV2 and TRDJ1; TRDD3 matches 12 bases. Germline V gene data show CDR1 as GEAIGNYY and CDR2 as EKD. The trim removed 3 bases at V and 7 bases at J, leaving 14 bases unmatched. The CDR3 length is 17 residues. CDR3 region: CACDSIQLLGDTGKLIF. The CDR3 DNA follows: TGTGCCTGTGACTCAATTCAGCTACTGGGGGATACAGGTAAACTCATCTTT.

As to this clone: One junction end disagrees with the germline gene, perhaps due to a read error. DNA for the CDR3: TGTGCCCGTGACACCGTGAAGGGACTGGGGGCCCTTCGCAGCTCCTGGGACACCCGACAGATGTTTTTC. Amino acid sequence: CARDTVKGLGALRSSWDTRQMFF. The V gene is TRDV2, the J gene TRDJ3; 8 bases align to TRDD3. This CDR3 is built from 23 residues. Germline V gene sequence: CDR1 GEAIGNYY, CDR2 EKD.

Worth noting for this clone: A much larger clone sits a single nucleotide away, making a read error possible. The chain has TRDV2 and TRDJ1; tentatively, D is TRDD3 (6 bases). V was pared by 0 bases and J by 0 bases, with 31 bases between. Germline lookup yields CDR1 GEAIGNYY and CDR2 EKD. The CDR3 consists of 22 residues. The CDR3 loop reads CACDTVRGTFVILSTNTDKLIF. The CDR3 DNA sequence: TGTGCCTGTGACACCGTCCGGGGGACGTTTGTGATATTGAGTACCAACACCGATAAACTCATCTTT.

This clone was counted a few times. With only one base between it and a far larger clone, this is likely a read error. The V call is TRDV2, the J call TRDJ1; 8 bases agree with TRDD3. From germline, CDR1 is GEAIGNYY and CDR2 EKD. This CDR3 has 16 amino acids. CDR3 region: CACDTLGDRYTDTLIF. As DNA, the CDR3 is TGTGCCTGTGACACCCTGGGGGACCGGTACACCGATACACTCATCTTT.

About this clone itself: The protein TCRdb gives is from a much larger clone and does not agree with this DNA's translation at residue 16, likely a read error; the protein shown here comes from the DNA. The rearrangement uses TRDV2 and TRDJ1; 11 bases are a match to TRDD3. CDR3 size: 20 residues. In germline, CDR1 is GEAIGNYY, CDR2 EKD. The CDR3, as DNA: TGTGCCTGTGACTTGATGTCGGCGGGGCTGGGGGATACATCCACCGAGAAACTCATCTTT. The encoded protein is CACDLMSAGLGDTSTEKLIF.